Listed here are 28 T cell receptor beta chains from one sample, sequenced in a study of a mutant IDH1 vaccine in newly diagnosed glioma. Time point indicated: baseline, week 1 (first vaccination visit). Described treatment: pre-vaccination baseline after standard-of-care therapy. Here immunoSEQ multiplex PCR was the method, and the copy in TCRdb shows in-frame clones only, minus some. Among tens of thousands of clones listed, about 80% were seen once. Sequenced here: PBMCs, sampled from a glioma patient treated with radiotherapy, temozolomide or both. The receptors here all came from a woman aged 40 to 49 with glioma.

This chain connects TRBV5-6 to TRBJ2-7; 9 positions agree with TRBD1. This CDR3 has 14 amino acids. V lost 4 bases and J lost 4; bases outside the gene matches: 6. The V gene's germline CDR1 is SGHDT and CDR2 YYEEEE. The CDR3 spells CASSLGQGKYEQYF. The CDR3 bases are TGTGCCAGCAGCCTAGGACAGGGGAAGTACGAGCAGTACTTC.

There are a few counts of this clone. The V and J genes are TRBV5-1 and TRBJ2-3; D tentatively fits TRBD1 or TRBD2 (5 bases each). V lost 0 bases and J 5 bases, leaving 22 bases between the germline ends. The germline CDR1 and CDR2 sequences are SGHRS and YFSETQ. The CDR3 consists of 18 residues. The CDR3 reads CASSLGEGPGTTGDTQYF. The CDR3 DNA sequence: TGCGCCAGCAGCTTGGGTGAGGGTCCTGGGACGACGGGAGATACGCAGTATTTT.

This chain links TRBV25-1 with TRBJ2-5, with TRBD1 identical over 8 bases. Germline CDR1 is MGHDK and CDR2 is SYGVNS. The length of the CDR3 is 13 residues. Losses at the gene ends were 10 bases for V and 4 bases for J; bases not matched to a gene: 8. The CDR3 nucleotides read TGTGCCACCAAGCAGGGGGCCAGAGAGACCCAGTACTTC. Translation gives CATKQGARETQYF.

The chain carries TRBV9 and TRBJ2-6; D not resolved. The ends were cut back, 2 bases at V and 4 bases at J, with 13 bases in the middle. Germline V gene sequence: CDR1 SGDLS, CDR2 YYNGEE. CDR3 length equals 16 residues. This CDR3 reads CASSVRSLGGANVLTF. The CDR3 nucleotides are TGTGCCAGCAGCGTTCGATCCCTGGGGGGGGCCAACGTCCTGACTTTC.

This chain uses TRBV10-3 with TRBJ1-6; TRBD1 matches at 7 bases. The J segment lost 10 bases and the V segment lost 7 bases, leaving 10 bases of the junction unmatched. Germline CDR1 ENHRY, CDR2 SYGVKD. The CDR3 is 14 residues long. CDR3 bases: TGTGCCATCAATGGACAGGTCGTGGGATCACCCCTCCACTTT. Its protein product is CAINGQVVGSPLHF.

The chain uses TRBV13 and TRBJ2-5, with TRBD1 matching over 7 bases. Trimming at V came to 6 bases and at J to 0 bases, leaving 4 bases not matched to a gene. Germline-derived CDR1 and CDR2 are PRHDT and FYEKMQ (reference sequence). The CDR3 extends over 14 amino acids. DNA for the CDR3: TGTGCCAGCAGTTTCAGGGGGTACCAAGAGACCCAGTACTTC. It specifies CASSFRGYQETQYF.

The rearrangement joins TRBV30 to TRBJ1-5; weak D call: TRBD1 (6 bases). The CDR3 runs 17 residues. Germline CDR1 reads GTSNPN; CDR2 reads SVGIG (reference sequence). Trimming removed 2 bases from V and 0 bases from J, with 17 bases in between. CDR3 residues: CAWSPPPGTTSNQPQHF. CDR3 bases: TGTGCCTGGAGTCCGCCCCCCGGGACAACTAGCAATCAGCCCCAGCATTTT. Together with reference TRBV30 and TRBJ1-5, the CDR3 gives the full variable domain: SQTIHQWPATLVQPVGSPLSLECTVEGTSNPNLYWYRQAAGRGLQLLFYSVGIGQISSEVPQNLSASRPQDRQFILSSKKLLLSDSGFYLCAWSPPPGTTSNQPQHFGDGTRLSIL.

This clone was counted only a few times. This chain uses TRBV10-2 with TRBJ1-1, with D maybe TRBD1 (6 bases). This CDR3 region has 16 residues. The V and J ends lost 5 bases and 1 base respectively, with 17 bases between them. From germline, CDR1 is WSHSY and CDR2 SAAADI. CDR3 sequence reads: CASSPLSGVGNTEAFF. CDR3 in DNA: TGCGCCAGCAGTCCTTTGTCAGGGGTGGGGAACACTGAAGCTTTCTTT.

The table lists this clone with a count of one. The V and J genes are TRBV18 and TRBJ2-3; 13 nucleotides line up with TRBD2. CDR1 and CDR2 (germline): KGHSH, LQKENI. The CDR3 is made up of 17 amino acids. The junction had 1 base not matched to a gene; V was cut back by 0 bases and J by 1 base. This CDR3 is CASSPPGTSGGTDTQYF. The CDR3 DNA reads as TGTGCCAGCTCACCACCAGGGACTAGCGGGGGCACAGATACGCAGTATTTT.

The chain recombines TRBV10-3 with TRBJ1-3; D unclear. This CDR3 contains 14 residues. CDR1 and CDR2 (germline): ENHRY, SYGVKD. Trimming left V 0 bases short and J 6 bases short, with 9 bases between. As DNA, the CDR3 is TGTGCCATCAGTGAGTCCGTGATCGCAAACACCATATATTTT. Amino acid sequence: CAISESVIANTIYF.

The genes are TRBV7-2 and TRBJ2-3, with 7 bases lining up with TRBD2. With 2 bases clipped from V and 2 bases from J, the junction kept 7 bases outside the gene matches. There are 16 residues in the CDR3. Germline V CDR1 and CDR2: SGHTA, FQGNSA. CDR3 DNA: TGTGCCAGCAGCTTATCGATGGGGGGGATCACAGATACGCAGTATTTT. Translating it yields CASSLSMGGITDTQYF.

This chain connects TRBV18 to TRBJ2-7; tentatively, D is TRBD1 or TRBD2 (5 bases each). In germline, CDR1 is KGHSH, CDR2 LQKENI. The CDR3 sequence is 14 residues long. Trimming removed 4 bases from V and 7 bases from J, with 17 bases in between. The CDR3 DNA sequence: TGTGCCAGCTCACGGGACGCAACCTACGAAGAGCAGTACTTC. It is translated as CASSRDATYEEQYF.

V usage is TRBV30 and J usage is TRBJ1-6; D ambiguous. Trimming shortened V by 0 bases and J by 10 bases, and 7 bases separated the two germline ends. This CDR3 spans 12 amino acids. Germline-derived CDR1 and CDR2 are GTSNPN and SVGIG (reference sequence). The CDR3 nucleotides are TGTGCCTGGAGTGTATTGGGGTCACCCCTCCACTTT. Translation gives CAWSVLGSPLHF.

The chain employs TRBV21-1 and TRBJ1-3; the table names TRBD1, a call not compared with the DNA. TRBV21-1 is a documented pseudogene. There are 17 residues in the CDR3. CDR3 DNA: TGTGCCAGCAGAACCAACCTAGGACAGGGCTCTGGAAACACCATATATTTT. It encodes CASRTNLGQGSGNTIYF.

The chain joins TRBV4-2 to TRBJ2-5; D is uncertain. Trimming took 0 bases from V and 2 from J, leaving 10 bases between them. Per germline, CDR1 LGHNA and CDR2 YNFKEQ. The CDR3 runs to 15 residues. The DNA of the CDR3 is TGTGCCAGCAGCCAAGAACAGTTACTGCAAGAGACCCAGTACTTC. Translation gives CASSQEQLLQETQYF.

V and J are TRBV5-8 and TRBJ1-6; possibly TRBD1 for D (5 bases). V lost 1 base and J 6 bases, leaving 11 bases between the germline ends. The germline CDR1 and CDR2 sequences are SGHTS and YDEGEE. The CDR3 is 15 residues long. The CDR3 nucleotides are TGTGCCAGCAGCTTGATGAGGGGAATTAATTCACCCCTCCACTTT. It yields the protein CASSLMRGINSPLHF. Filled out from reference TRBV5-8 and TRBJ1-6, the complete variable domain reads EAGVTQSPTHLIKTRGQQATLRCSPISGHTSVYWYQQALGLGLQFLLWYDEGEERNRGNFPPRFSGRQFPNYSSELNVNALELEDSALYLCASSLMRGINSPLHFGNGTRLTVT.

The rearrangement uses TRBV30 and TRBJ1-3; tentatively, D is TRBD1 (5 bases). This CDR3 is built from 16 residues. From germline, CDR1 is GTSNPN and CDR2 SVGIG (reference sequence). The germline V and J ends were trimmed by 0 bases and 0 bases, with 12 bases remaining between them. The CDR3 is CAWSVAGVFSGNTIYF. The CDR3 DNA follows: TGTGCCTGGAGTGTAGCGGGGGTTTTCTCTGGAAACACCATATATTTT.

V usage is TRBV11-3 and J usage is TRBJ2-5, with D hard to call. With 0 bases removed from V and 5 bases from J, the gap between germline ends came to 4 bases. CDR3 length: 12 amino acids. The V gene's germline CDR1 is SGHNT and CDR2 YENEEA. Here the CDR3 DNA reads TGTGCCAGCAGCTTAGAACCGGAGACCCAGTACTTC. Its protein product is CASSLEPETQYF.

The genes are TRBV5-1 and TRBJ1-5; D is undetermined. Trimming stripped 0 bases from V and 0 bases from J, with 7 bases between. The CDR3 is 15 residues long. In germline, CDR1 is SGHRS, CDR2 YFSETQ. CDR3 nucleotide sequence: TGCGCCAGCAGCTTGGAAGGTTATAGCAATCAGCCCCAGCATTTT. Its translation: CASSLEGYSNQPQHF.

This chain links TRBV5-4 with TRBJ1-3; D is undetermined. The V and J ends lost 0 bases and 6 bases respectively, with 13 bases between them. Per germline, CDR1 SGHNT and CDR2 YYREEE (reference sequence). This CDR3 is built from 15 residues. The CDR3 loop reads CASSLVLSKENTIYF. The CDR3 bases are TGTGCCAGCAGCTTGGTGTTGTCCAAGGAAAACACCATATATTTT.

As to this clone: A junction boundary mismatches the germline segment, possibly from a read error. The rearrangement links TRBV30 to TRBJ2-7; TRBD2 agrees at 12 bases. The CDR3 consists of 21 residues. Germline CDR1 GTSNPN, CDR2 SVGIG (reference sequence). CDR3 sequence: CAGVGTGVKTSGGANPYEQYF. The CDR3 DNA sequence: TGTGCCGGGGTCGGGACAGGGGTTAAGACTAGCGGGGGAGCTAACCCCTATGAGCAGTACTTC. The variable domain in full, with the rest retrieved from reference TRBV30 and TRBJ2-7, is SQTIHQWPATLVQPVGSPLSLECTVEGTSNPNLYWYRQAAGRGLQLLFYSVGIGQISSEVPQNLSASRPQDRQFILSSKKLLLSDSGFYLCAGVGTGVKTSGGANPYEQYFGPGTRLTVT.

The rearrangement uses TRBV6-5 and TRBJ2-3, with D unresolved. This CDR3 has 11 residues. Deletions cut 1 base from V and 11 bases from J, with 7 bases between. The germline gives CDR1 MNHEY, CDR2 SVGAGI. This chain's CDR3 is CASSYWPGQYF. In nucleotides, the CDR3 is TGTGCCAGCAGTTACTGGCCTGGGCAGTATTTT.

The chain combines TRBV2 with TRBJ2-3, with 9 bases that match TRBD2. J gave up 0 bases and V 6 bases, and 7 bases lay outside the gene matches. Per the germline V gene, CDR1 is SNHLY and CDR2 is FYNNEI. The CDR3 consists of 16 residues. In DNA, the CDR3 is TGTGCCAGCAGCGGGGGGCTAGCGGGGAGCACAGATACGCAGTATTTT. As protein: CASSGGLAGSTDTQYF.

This clone was counted a single time. Germline is not matched at one junction end, which may reflect a read error. The rearrangement joins TRBV4-1 to TRBJ2-4; no definite D call. Germline values: CDR1 MGHRA, CDR2 YSYEKL. The CDR3 covers 10 residues. The CDR3 nucleotides are TGCGCCAGCAGCCAAGATCACGGTTGCTTC. Protein: CASSQDHGCF.

This chain joins TRBV6-1 and TRBJ1-5, with 7 bases identical to TRBD1. Trimming cost V 8 bases and J 4 bases; bases outside gene matches: 8. The germline CDR1 and CDR2 sequences are MNHNS and SASEGT. CDR3 length: 14 residues. CDR3 protein: CASYSKGANQPQHF. As DNA, the CDR3 is TGTGCCAGCTATTCCAAGGGGGCGAATCAGCCCCAGCATTTT.

This sequence joins TRBV7-6 and TRBJ2-7; 8 nucleotides match TRBD1. Germline-derived CDR1 and CDR2 are SGHVS and FNYEAQ. The CDR3 is made up of 14 amino acids. Trimming at V came to 6 bases and at J to 2 bases, leaving 6 bases not matched to a gene. As DNA, the CDR3 is TGTGCCAGCAGTCCTAAGACAGGGGCCTACGAGCAGTACTTC. This encodes CASSPKTGAYEQYF.

The rearrangement joins TRBV6-6 to TRBJ2-2, with D unresolved. The V end was cut by 4 bases, the J end by 6 bases, with 6 bases between. The CDR3 is 12 amino acids. Germline CDR1 MNHNY, CDR2 SVGAGI (reference sequence). The CDR3 here is CASSWGPGELFF. CDR3 sequence (DNA): TGTGCCAGCAGTTGGGGTCCCGGGGAGCTGTTTTTT.

The rearrangement joins TRBV5-1 to TRBJ2-5; TRBD2 might be the D (7 bases). The CDR3 totals 16 residues. Germline CDR1 and CDR2: SGHRS and YFSETQ. Trimming cost V 4 bases and J 5 bases, with 21 bases left between them. The CDR3 reads CASSKRGGNRLETQYF. In DNA, the CDR3 is TGCGCCAGCAGCAAGAGGGGGGGGAATAGACTTGAGACCCAGTACTTC.